The 18 T cell receptor beta chains in this list originate from one sample, sequenced in a study of cytomegalovirus exposure and HLA in healthy donors. The PCR made use of 60 Vbeta and 13 Jbeta primers. Produced via immunoSEQ multiplex PCR; TCRdb's table is partial and in-frame only. The sample holds about 190,000 clones, around 81% seen once. Sequencing used PBMCs. These receptors were taken from a man in his late teens or twenties in good health and CMV-seronegative.

The V call is TRBV6-5, the J call TRBJ2-5; 8 positions agree with TRBD1. Per germline, CDR1 MNHEY and CDR2 SVGAGI. The CDR3 spans 13 residues. Losses at the gene ends were 6 bases for V and 14 bases for J; bases not matched to a gene: 14. CDR3 loop: CASSTPNQDRVYF. The CDR3 nucleotides are TGTGCCAGCAGCACTCCTAACCAGGACAGGGTTTACTTC.

This chain connects TRBV11-1 to TRBJ1-4; the D is unclear. V was cut by 3 bases and J by 2 bases, with 10 bases left in between. Germline CDR1 is SGHAT and CDR2 is FQDESV (reference sequence). The length of the CDR3 is 15 residues. In DNA, the CDR3 is TGTGCCAGCAGCTTTTCGGGTTCCACTAATGAAAAACTGTTTTTT. It encodes CASSFSGSTNEKLFF.

The CDR3 DNA follows: TGTGCCAGCAGCGAGCGGGGGGGGTCTAATGAAAAACTGTTTTTT. The encoded protein is CASSERGGSNEKLFF. The rearrangement joins TRBV9 to TRBJ1-4; a possible D gene is TRBD1 (5 bases). CDR1 and CDR2 (germline): SGDLS, YYNGEE. This CDR3 has 15 amino acids. Trimming removed 3 bases from V and 3 bases from J, with 12 bases in between.

The chain is built from TRBV19 and TRBJ1-2; 7 bases match TRBD1. The CDR3 is made up of 12 amino acids. Germline values: CDR1 LNHDA, CDR2 SQIVND (reference sequence). The ends lost 4 bases at V and 8 bases at J; junction bases unmatched: 4. CDR3 sequence: CASSNRQGGYTF. The CDR3 coding sequence is TGTGCCAGTAGTAACCGACAGGGCGGCTACACCTTC. The full variable domain, completed using reference TRBV19 and TRBJ1-2, is DGGITQSPKYLFRKEGQNVTLSCEQNLNHDAMYWYRQDPGQGLRLIYYSQIVNDFQKGDIAEGYSVSREKKESFPLTVTSAQKNPTAFYLCASSNRQGGYTFGSGTRLTVV.

V is TRBV9 and J is TRBJ2-3; D may be TRBD2 (7 bases). Germline V gives CDR1 SGDLS, CDR2 YYNGEE. The CDR3 loop spans 14 amino acids. Trimming removed 2 bases from V and 3 bases from J, with 10 bases in between. CDR3 protein: CASSVGGPTDTQYF. The DNA of the CDR3 is TGTGCCAGCAGCGTCGGGGGGCCAACAGATACGCAGTATTTT.

The V gene is TRBV7-9, the J gene TRBJ2-2, with 9 positions matching TRBD1. This CDR3 has 15 amino acids. Trimming at V came to 5 bases and at J to 4 bases, leaving 5 bases not matched to a gene. Germline CDR1 and CDR2: SEHNR and FQNEAQ (reference sequence). CDR3 in amino acids: CASSTRDRVTGELFF. In DNA, the CDR3 is TGTGCCAGCAGCACCCGGGACAGGGTCACCGGGGAGCTGTTTTTT.

This clone was seen only a few times. The genes are TRBV25-1 and TRBJ2-6; 7 bases are a match to TRBD1. CDR1 MGHDK and CDR2 SYGVNS come from the germline V gene. The CDR3 totals 17 residues. Losses at the gene ends were 5 bases for V and 0 bases for J; bases not matched to a gene: 7. The CDR3 protein is CASSNGQVGSGANVLTF. CDR3 coding DNA: TGTGCCAGCAGTAACGGACAGGTGGGCTCTGGGGCCAACGTCCTGACTTTC. The full variable domain, its missing parts supplied by reference TRBV25-1 and TRBJ2-6, is EADIYQTPRYLVIGTGKKITLECSQTMGHDKMYWYQQDPGMELHLIHYSYGVNSTEKGDLSSESTVSRIRTEHFPLTLESARPSHTSQYLCASSNGQVGSGANVLTFGAGSRLTVL.

The chain uses TRBV7-8 and TRBJ2-5; 16 positions agree with TRBD2. This CDR3 has 17 residues. After removal of 4 bases from V and 5 bases from J, the junction contained 7 bases not matched to a gene. Germline V gene lookup returns CDR1 SGHVS and CDR2 FQNEAQ. CDR3: CASSSGTSGGAVETQYF. CDR3 DNA: TGTGCCAGCAGCTCCGGGACTAGCGGGGGGGCCGTGGAGACCCAGTACTTC.

V and J are TRBV5-5 and TRBJ2-5; the D gene is possibly TRBD1 (6 bases). Trimming removed 0 bases from V and 5 bases from J, with 17 bases in between. The V gene's germline CDR1 is SGHKS and CDR2 YYEKEE (reference sequence). The CDR3 contains 16 residues. CDR3 sequence (DNA): TGTGCCAGCAGCTTGGGGGGCAGGGGCCTCCCCGAGACCCAGTACTTC. It specifies CASSLGGRGLPETQYF. The whole variable domain, remainder taken from reference TRBV5-5 and TRBJ2-5, is DAGVTQSPTHLIKTRGQQVTLRCSPISGHKSVSWYQQVLGQGPQFIFQYYEKEERGRGNFPDRFSARQFPNYSSELNVNALLLGDSALYLCASSLGGRGLPETQYFGPGTRLLVL.

The chain is built from TRBV13 and TRBJ2-1; D is unclear. Germline CDR1 is PRHDT and CDR2 is FYEKMQ (reference sequence). V shed 3 bases and J shed 8 bases, with 5 bases lying between them. This CDR3 region has 11 residues. The CDR3: CASSFVDEQFF. The DNA of the CDR3 is TGTGCCAGCAGCTTTGTCGATGAGCAGTTCTTC.

The chain couples TRBV5-1 to TRBJ1-2; a weak D match, TRBD1 (6 bases). The V gene's germline CDR1 is SGHRS and CDR2 YFSETQ. The V gene lost 0 bases and the J gene lost 8 bases, with 17 bases spanning the gap. The CDR3 is 15 residues long. CDR3 in amino acids: CASSLEVLGARGYTF. CDR3 coding DNA: TGCGCCAGCAGCTTGGAAGTTTTGGGGGCGCGGGGCTACACCTTC.

V gene TRBV7-9 combines with J gene TRBJ2-5; D call uncertain. The CDR3 loop spans 13 amino acids. Germline V lookup: CDR1 SEHNR, CDR2 FQNEAQ (reference sequence). Trimming removed 5 bases at V and 5 bases at J, with 12 bases between. In DNA form, the CDR3 reads TGTGCCAGCAGCCCACGACGGGTGGAGACCCAGTACTTC. Its protein product is CASSPRRVETQYF.

This rearrangement joins TRBV29-1 to TRBJ2-1; TRBD2 agrees at 10 bases. V trimming: 6 bases; J trimming: 9 bases; junction bases outside the gene matches: 8. The CDR3 length is 13 residues. Germline loops: CDR1 SQVTM, CDR2 ANQGSEA. The CDR3 DNA reads TGCAGCGTGACCGGGACTAGCGAGGGTGAGCAGTTCTTC. Amino acids: CSVTGTSEGEQFF.

The chain employs TRBV4-1 and TRBJ2-7; 7 positions match TRBD2. CDR1 is MGHRA and CDR2 is YSYEKL in the germline V gene. The CDR3 spans 17 residues. V gave up 0 bases and J gave up 3 bases; unmatched junction bases: 11. This CDR3 is CASSQDWEGQWGYEQYF. CDR3 DNA sequence: TGCGCCAGCAGCCAAGATTGGGAGGGGCAATGGGGCTACGAGCAGTACTTC.

The rearrangement joins TRBV6-5 to TRBJ2-1; 11 nucleotides line up with TRBD2. The V gene's germline CDR1 is MNHEY and CDR2 SVGAGI. J lost 7 bases, V lost 6 bases, and 5 bases had no gene match. The CDR3 has 14 amino acids. The CDR3: CASSQGLAANEQFF. The CDR3 DNA follows: TGTGCCAGCAGCCAGGGACTAGCGGCGAATGAGCAGTTCTTC.

V usage is TRBV4-3 and J usage is TRBJ2-7, with D maybe TRBD1 (6 bases). V was trimmed by 0 bases and J by 3 bases, leaving 12 bases between them. The germline V gene encodes CDR1 LGHNA and CDR2 YSLEER. This CDR3 is built from 15 residues. CDR3 region: CASSQDLQGNYEQYF. The CDR3 DNA reads as TGCGCCAGCAGCCAAGATCTACAGGGTAACTACGAGCAGTACTTC.

The chain carries TRBV7-6 and TRBJ2-5; 12 bases match TRBD2. V lost 3 bases, J lost 4 bases, and 6 bases stayed unmatched. The length of the CDR3 is 16 residues. CDR1 is SGHVS, CDR2 FNYEAQ, per germline. Here the CDR3 reads CASSLRTSGILETQYF. CDR3 nucleotides: TGTGCCAGCAGCTTGAGGACTAGCGGGATCCTAGAGACCCAGTACTTC.

V and J are TRBV6-4 and TRBJ2-3; the match to TRBD2 covers 10 bases. Germline CDR1 reads MRHNA; CDR2 reads SNTAGT. Trimming at V came to 6 bases and at J to 3 bases, leaving 6 bases not matched to a gene. CDR3 length: 15 residues. CDR3 loop: CASRERGGLTDTQYF. The CDR3 nucleotides read TGTGCCAGCAGAGAGCGGGGGGGCTTGACAGATACGCAGTATTTT.